The source of this T cell receptor beta chain is a study of T cell changes during pregnancy in multiple sclerosis (dated by TCRdb to about 2019). Study-level background: In women with multiple sclerosis, the researchers looked at how the T cell repertoire shifted as pregnancy progressed.

The method behind the library was the immunoSEQ multiplex PCR assay. The immuneACCESS repertoire file appears here via TCRdb, limited to in-frame rearrangements. These files lack a portion of the clones; in checked studies, under half of the deficit traces to unresolved V genes, and the cause of the others is not known. A total of more than 70,000 clones appear in this sample, roughly nine tenths of them only once. Of the sample, less than 2% is held by the ten largest clones. CDR1 MNHNS and CDR2 SASEGT were looked up in the germline V gene. The CDR3 goes from the cysteine to the phenylalanine over 14 residues. The entry retains the CDR3 DNA only, 42 bases that are in frame from base 1. The junction shows trimming of 0 bases on V and 6 bases on J, and the gene matches do not reach 5 bases of it. In the case of this clone: Its antigen has not been determined. Per-nucleotide qualities are absent, and no much larger clonotype sits a single base away.

The receptor was derived from a female donor in good health, enrolled as a control in a pregnancy study. The sample here was peripheral blood, taken after pregnancy. The chain links TRBV6-1 with TRBJ2-7, with 7 bases aligning to TRBD1. The bases are TGTGCCAGCAGTGAAGCTCCAGGGGGTGGCGAGCAGTACTTC. Its product reads: CASSEAPGGGEQYF.